The 32 T cell receptor beta chains below all came from one sample that was sequenced in a study of blood T cell repertoires in COVID-19. The repertoire was sequenced with immunoSEQ multiplex PCR; TCRdb's copy has only in-frame clones and lacks some. Among around 140,000 clones listed, about 91% were seen once. Sequencing was performed on peripheral blood. The receptor source for this set is a human donor in a cohort sampled during active COVID-19.

The V gene is TRBV29-1, the J gene TRBJ1-1; a weak D match, TRBD1 (6 bases). The V and J ends lost 5 bases and 1 base respectively, with 11 bases between them. Looked up from germline, CDR1 is SQVTM and CDR2 is ANQGSEA. The CDR3 runs 13 residues. This chain's CDR3 is CSVFRGRNTEAFF. CDR3 nucleotides: TGCAGCGTTTTCAGGGGTAGGAACACTGAAGCTTTCTTT.

The V call is TRBV4-1, the J call TRBJ1-5, with D unresolved. Germline CDR1 and CDR2: MGHRA and YSYEKL. The V gene lost 0 bases and the J gene lost 3 bases, with 6 bases spanning the gap. This CDR3 is 14 amino acids long. CDR3 region: CASSQDGVNQPQHF. For the CDR3, the DNA is TGCGCCAGCAGCCAAGACGGGGTCAATCAGCCCCAGCATTTT.

The chain carries TRBV29-1 and TRBJ2-1, with 8 bases fitting TRBD2. The junction had 4 bases not matched to a gene; V was cut back by 3 bases and J by 3 bases. Germline loops: CDR1 SQVTM, CDR2 ANQGSEA. This CDR3 contains 14 residues. The CDR3 protein is CSVERRGVYNEQFF. Written as DNA, the CDR3 is TGCAGCGTTGAGAGGCGGGGGGTCTACAATGAGCAGTTCTTC.

This rearrangement joins TRBV6-2 or TRBV6-3 to TRBJ1-2; 8 bases align to TRBD1. From germline, CDR1 is MNHEY and CDR2 SVGEGT. J gave up 8 bases and V 5 bases, and 1 base lay outside the gene matches. The CDR3 is 11 amino acids. DNA for the CDR3: TGTGCCAGCAGTACAGGGGGAGGCTACACCTTC. Translating gives CASSTGGGYTF.

This clone was counted once. The chain combines TRBV11-2 with TRBJ2-1; D is unclear. The CDR3 is made up of 18 amino acids. From germline, CDR1 is SGHAT and CDR2 FQNNGV. Between the trimmed V and J ends, which lost 5 bases and 0 bases, there was a span of 20 bases. The CDR3 here is CASSPRKNPWSSYNEQFF. The CDR3 DNA sequence: TGTGCCAGCAGCCCGAGAAAAAACCCGTGGAGCTCCTACAATGAGCAGTTCTTC.

This chain links TRBV19 with TRBJ2-3; 7 bases align to TRBD2. The CDR3 totals 13 residues. The V gene end was trimmed by 6 bases and the J gene end by 4 bases; junction bases not matched to a gene: 4. Germline V gives CDR1 LNHDA, CDR2 SQIVND (reference sequence). CDR3 DNA: TGTGCCAGTAGCTGGACTAGGGCAGATACGCAGTATTTT. Its translation: CASSWTRADTQYF.

The CDR3: CASSTPGGRGSPLHF. The CDR3 coding sequence is TGTGCCAGCAGTACCCCAGGGGGCCGTGGTTCACCCCTCCACTTT. The chain combines TRBV3-1 (or the pseudogene TRBV3-2) with TRBJ1-6; 8 bases are shared with TRBD1. This CDR3 has 15 amino acids. The V segment lost 6 bases and the J segment 9 bases; nucleotides outside the gene matches: 10. Looked up from germline, CDR1 is LGHDT and CDR2 is YNNKEL (reference sequence).

This clone is a singleton in its sample. This chain connects TRBV3-1 (or the pseudogene TRBV3-2) to TRBJ2-3; the match to TRBD2 covers 9 bases. The CDR3 has 15 residues. Trimming removed 6 bases from V and 3 bases from J; junction bases left unmatched: 7. From germline, CDR1 is LGHDT and CDR2 YNNKEL (reference sequence). The DNA for the CDR3 is TGTGCCAGCAGGGAGACTAGCGGAGGGACAGATACGCAGTATTTT. Protein: CASRETSGGTDTQYF.

The chain has TRBV19 and TRBJ1-1, with 9 bases fitting TRBD1. V dropped 10 bases and J dropped 0; count of bases not matched to a gene: 12. Looked up from germline, CDR1 is LNHDA and CDR2 is SQIVND (reference sequence). This CDR3 is built from 16 residues. The CDR3 sequence is CATLPGTGYLNTEAFF. The DNA for the CDR3 is TGTGCCACCCTTCCGGGGACAGGGTACCTGAACACTGAAGCTTTCTTT.

The chain has TRBV7-9 and TRBJ1-1; D remains unclear. Trimming left V 3 bases short and J 0 bases short, with 11 bases between. CDR3 length: 15 amino acids. Germline V lookup: CDR1 SEHNR, CDR2 FQNEAQ (reference sequence). CDR3 nucleotide sequence: TGTGCCAGCAGCTTTGAGCCGAGCATGAACACTGAAGCTTTCTTT. Encoded protein: CASSFEPSMNTEAFF.

This chain connects TRBV7-9 to TRBJ2-5; 10 bases are a match to TRBD1. This CDR3 is built from 15 residues. The V gene end was trimmed by 4 bases and the J gene end by 0 bases; junction bases not matched to a gene: 2. Germline V lookup: CDR1 SEHNR, CDR2 FQNEAQ (reference sequence). This CDR3 reads CASSSDRGNQETQYF. The CDR3 region has the DNA TGTGCCAGCAGCTCGGACAGGGGGAACCAAGAGACCCAGTACTTC.

The V gene is TRBV6-2 or TRBV6-3, the J gene TRBJ1-2, with 8 bases lining up with TRBD1. V shed 5 bases, J shed 6 bases, and the junction held 2 bases outside the gene matches. The CDR3 is 12 residues long. CDR1 and CDR2 from the germline V gene are MNHEY and SVGEGT. The CDR3, as DNA: TGTGCCAGCAGTACGACAGGGGATGGCTACACCTTC. This translates into CASSTTGDGYTF.

CDR3 sequence: CASSWTSVYNEQFF. DNA for the CDR3: TGTGCCAGCAGTTGGACTAGCGTCTACAATGAGCAGTTCTTC. The chain links TRBV6-1 to TRBJ2-1, with 9 bases lining up with TRBD2. V lost 5 bases, J lost 3 bases, and 2 bases stayed unmatched. The V gene's germline CDR1 is MNHNS and CDR2 SASEGT. The CDR3 sequence is 14 residues long.

The gene calls are TRBV3-1 (or the pseudogene TRBV3-2) and TRBJ1-1; D is unresolved. The CDR3 totals 16 residues. Germline V lookup: CDR1 LGHDT, CDR2 YNNKEL (reference sequence). Trimming removed 0 bases from V and 3 bases from J, with 14 bases in between. The CDR3 DNA is TGTGCCAGCAGCCAAGATCGACTTTCCTCCCACACTGAAGCTTTCTTT. Its protein is CASSQDRLSSHTEAFF.

This sequence joins TRBV4-2 and TRBJ2-3, with 13 bases that match TRBD2. The CDR3 totals 18 residues. Germline trimming cut 1 base from V and 1 base from J; bases unmatched to any gene: 5. Germline V gene lookup returns CDR1 LGHNA and CDR2 YNFKEQ. The CDR3 DNA sequence: TGTGCCAGCAGCCAAGGAACTAGCGGGGGGGCCGGCACAGATACGCAGTATTTT. This sequence encodes CASSQGTSGGAGTDTQYF.

This clone was seen just once. The chain couples TRBV28 to TRBJ2-5, with D hard to call. V lost 6 bases, J lost 5 bases, and 10 bases lay in between. Germline CDR1 and CDR2: MDHEN and SYDVKM. The CDR3 spans 12 residues. This chain's CDR3 is CASSLPLETQYF. The DNA for the CDR3 is TGTGCCAGCAGCCTTCCGTTGGAGACCCAGTACTTC. Combining the CDR3 with reference TRBV28 and TRBJ2-5 gives the whole variable domain DVKVTQSSRYLVKRTGEKVFLECVQDMDHENMFWYRQDPGLGLRLIYFSYDVKMKEKGDIPEGYSVSREKKERFSLILESASTNQTSMYLCASSLPLETQYFGPGTRLLVL.

The genes are TRBV7-3 and TRBJ1-2, with D hard to call. The germline V gene has CDR1 SGHTA and CDR2 FQGTGA. V lost 2 bases and J 6 bases, leaving 10 bases between the germline ends. The CDR3 runs 13 residues. This CDR3 reads CASSLSRNDGYTF. The CDR3 region has the DNA TGTGCCAGCAGCTTATCCAGAAACGATGGCTACACCTTC.

Details on this clone: The sample has other DNA sequences that encode this CDR3 too. The rearrangement uses TRBV12-3 or TRBV12-4 and TRBJ1-1; D uncertain. This CDR3 has 12 residues. The V end lost 6 bases, the J end lost 1 base, and 6 bases lay between the germline ends. The CDR3 reads CASSPGNTEAFF. The CDR3 coding sequence is TGTGCCAGCAGCCCAGGGAACACTGAAGCTTTCTTT.

This chain links TRBV2 with TRBJ2-1; TRBD1 matches at 10 bases. Germline CDR1 and CDR2: SNHLY and FYNNEI. The CDR3 loop spans 15 amino acids. With V trimmed by 6 bases and J by 3 bases, 5 bases remained unmatched. The CDR3 coding sequence is TGTGCCAGCAGGTCCGGGACAGGGGTCTACAATGAGCAGTTCTTC. It translates to CASRSGTGVYNEQFF.

J is TRBJ1-5 and V is TRBV12-3 or TRBV12-4; D is uncertain. Trimming stripped 7 bases from V and 2 bases from J, with 9 bases between. This CDR3 spans 13 amino acids. Written as DNA, the CDR3 is TGTGCCAGCACTCTGGCGGGCAATCAGCCCCAGCATTTT. Translating it yields CASTLAGNQPQHF.

This chain connects TRBV5-1 to TRBJ2-7; D not resolved. Germline values: CDR1 SGHRS, CDR2 YFSETQ. The CDR3 consists of 12 residues. V was cut by 4 bases and J by 4 bases, with 9 bases left in between. The CDR3 region is CASSLLSYEQYF. In nucleotides, the CDR3 is TGCGCCAGCAGCCTTCTCTCTTACGAGCAGTACTTC.

This chain connects TRBV11-2 to TRBJ1-3; TRBD1 might be the D (5 bases). V was clipped by 6 bases and J by 2 bases, with 11 bases between them. Germline V gene sequence: CDR1 SGHAT, CDR2 FQNNGV. The CDR3 loop spans 14 amino acids. CDR3 coding DNA: TGTGCCAGCAGTTTTGACAGTACTGGAAACACCATATATTTT. As protein: CASSFDSTGNTIYF.

This chain joins TRBV12-5 and TRBJ2-4, with D maybe TRBD2 (6 bases). There are 15 residues in the CDR3. In germline, CDR1 is LGHNT, CDR2 FRNRAP. V was cut by 6 bases and J by 0 bases, with 12 bases left in between. The DNA for the CDR3 is TGTGCTAGTGGAACGGGAGTCCTAGCCAAAAACATTCAGTACTTC. Its translation is CASGTGVLAKNIQYF.

The gene calls are TRBV7-2 and TRBJ2-5, with 7 nucleotides matching TRBD1. The CDR3 consists of 15 residues. Germline V gene sequence: CDR1 SGHTA, CDR2 FQGNSA. The junction had 8 bases not matched to a gene; V was cut back by 5 bases and J by 2 bases. The CDR3 nucleotides are TGTGCCAGCAGCCGGACAGGTGGCTATCAAGAGACCCAGTACTTC. Amino acid sequence: CASSRTGGYQETQYF.

J is TRBJ2-2 and V is TRBV29-1, with 11 bases identical to TRBD1. Germline V lookup: CDR1 SQVTM, CDR2 ANQGSEA. With 1 base clipped from V and 6 bases from J, the junction kept 4 bases outside the gene matches. The CDR3 extends over 15 amino acids. The CDR3: CSVEGDRGVPGELFF. DNA for the CDR3: TGCAGCGTTGAAGGGGACAGGGGGGTCCCCGGGGAGCTGTTTTTT.

The gene calls are TRBV5-1 and TRBJ1-2; D is possibly TRBD1 (6 bases). V was trimmed by 5 bases and J by 8 bases, leaving 16 bases between them. Per the germline V gene, CDR1 is SGHRS and CDR2 is YFSETQ. The CDR3 is 13 residues long. The CDR3 spells CASRRTGSRGYTF. The CDR3 DNA follows: TGCGCCAGCAGACGTACAGGGTCGCGGGGCTACACCTTC.

The V gene is TRBV5-1, the J gene TRBJ2-2, with D tentatively TRBD1 (5 bases). The V gene's germline CDR1 is SGHRS and CDR2 YFSETQ. This CDR3 has 13 residues. V was clipped by 6 bases and J by 2 bases, with 8 bases between them. The chain's CDR3 is CASIGQNTGELFF. As DNA, the CDR3 is TGCGCCAGCATCGGACAAAACACCGGGGAGCTGTTTTTT.

The chain joins TRBV14 to TRBJ1-3; D is perhaps TRBD1 (5 bases). CDR1 is SGHDN and CDR2 is FVKESK in the germline V gene. The CDR3 loop spans 15 amino acids. The ends were cut back, 6 bases at V and 1 base at J, with 13 bases in the middle. The CDR3 sequence is CASRSRGSSGNTIYF. DNA for the CDR3: TGTGCCAGCAGGTCCCGGGGGTCTTCTGGAAACACCATATATTTT.

The chain is built from TRBV5-5 and TRBJ2-5, with D possibly matching TRBD2 (5 bases). V was clipped by 1 base and J by 5 bases, with 9 bases between them. CDR1 is SGHKS, CDR2 YYEKEE, per germline (reference sequence). The CDR3 has 13 amino acids. The CDR3 here is CASSLFGDETQYF. The CDR3 coding sequence is TGTGCCAGCAGCTTGTTCGGGGATGAGACCCAGTACTTC.

The genes are TRBV27 and TRBJ1-1; TRBD1 agrees at 7 bases. Germline V gene lookup returns CDR1 MNHEY and CDR2 SMNVEV (reference sequence). Trimming removed 5 bases from V and 7 bases from J; junction bases left unmatched: 7. The CDR3 runs to 13 residues. The CDR3 bases are TGTGCCAGCAGTCCCACAGGGGCGGGTGAAGCTTTCTTT. It encodes CASSPTGAGEAFF.

This chain joins TRBV12-3 or TRBV12-4 and TRBJ2-7; TRBD2 agrees at 7 bases. CDR3 length: 11 amino acids. J was trimmed by 12 bases and V by 1 base; bases with no gene match: 3. The CDR3 nucleotides read TGTGCCAGCAGTTTAGGGGGGGGTCGGTACTTC. It encodes CASSLGGGRYF.

The chain couples TRBV23-1 to TRBJ1-4; D call uncertain. Being an ORF, TRBV23-1 has a function that is uncertain. This CDR3 has 15 residues. The V end lost 0 bases, the J end lost 4 bases, and 9 bases lay between the germline ends. The CDR3 region is CASSQSPGGNEKLFF. CDR3 DNA: TGCGCCAGCAGTCAATCGCCAGGTGGTAATGAAAAACTGTTTTTT.